One sample yielded the 8 T cell receptor beta chains listed below, sequenced in a study of Graves' ophthalmopathy and Graves' hyperthyroidism. The sequenced template was RNA, covering the TCR beta CDR3 region. Second-round multiplex PCR came after first-round RT-PCR with HTBI primers. Via MiXCR, TCRdb re-called the multiplex PCR reads, giving one row per CDR3 protein. The repertoire holds 500,000 to 700,000 distinct CDR3 sequences, under 45% seen once, with around 4% in the top ten. Material: peripheral blood or thyroid tissue (not recorded which). Every receptor here comes from an adult man with Graves' hyperthyroidism.

This clonotype was seen at least ten times. This chain connects TRBV10-3 to TRBJ1-1, with a possible D match to TRBD1 (5 bases). Trimming took 5 bases from V and 6 from J, leaving 7 bases between them. The CDR3 length is 11 residues. Germline V lookup: CDR1 ENHRY, CDR2 SYGVKD. The CDR3 sequence is CAISLGAEAFF. The CDR3 DNA follows: TGTGCCATCAGTTTAGGGGCTGAAGCTTTCTTT.

With regard to this clonotype: Possible read error: a much larger clone is one base away. This rearrangement joins TRBV7-9 to TRBJ2-6, with D possibly TRBD1 on 6 matching bases. Trimming took off 3 bases at V and 0 bases at J, with 15 bases between the two ends. This CDR3 region has 18 residues. CDR1 and CDR2 from the germline V gene are SEHNR and FQNEAQ (reference sequence). The CDR3 coding sequence is TGTGCCAGCAGCTTCACAGGGAGTTACGGCTCTGGGGCCAACGTCCTGACTTTC. This translates into CASSFTGSYGSGANVLTF. Together with reference TRBV7-9 and TRBJ2-6, the CDR3 gives the full variable domain: DTGVSQNPRHKITKRGQNVTFRCDPISEHNRLYWYRQTLGQGPEFLTYFQNEAQLEKSRLLSDRFSAERPKGSFSTLEIQRTEQGDSAMYLCASSFTGSYGSGANVLTFGAGSRLTVL.

This clonotype has just a few counts. The chain carries TRBV29-1 and TRBJ2-7; TRBD2 agrees at 9 bases. The end of the DNA is better explained by TRBJ2-1, so the J call may be wrong. Per germline, CDR1 SQVTM and CDR2 ANQGSEA. The CDR3 extends over 15 amino acids. The CDR3: CSVEGLAGRYNEQFF. DNA for the CDR3: TGCAGCGTTGAAGGGCTAGCGGGAAGGTACAATGAGCAGTTCTTC.

J is TRBJ2-5 and V is TRBV6-5, with TRBD1 matching 9 bases. V lost 5 bases and J lost 5; bases outside the gene matches: 9. Germline values: CDR1 MNHEY, CDR2 SVGAGI. This CDR3 contains 15 residues. CDR3 bases: TGTGCCAGCAGTGGCAGGACAGGGGCAGTGGAGACCCAGTACTTC. Its translation: CASSGRTGAVETQYF.

This chain joins TRBV7-9 and TRBJ2-2; possibly TRBD1 for D (6 bases). Looked up from germline, CDR1 is SEHNR and CDR2 is FQNEAQ (reference sequence). V lost 8 bases and J lost 0, with 13 bases in between. CDR3 length: 15 residues. CDR3 sequence reads: CASSPGDTNTGELFF. In nucleotides, the CDR3 is TGTGCCAGCTCACCCGGGGACACGAACACCGGGGAGCTGTTTTTT. The full variable domain, completed using reference TRBV7-9 and TRBJ2-2, is DTGVSQNPRHKITKRGQNVTFRCDPISEHNRLYWYRQTLGQGPEFLTYFQNEAQLEKSRLLSDRFSAERPKGSFSTLEIQRTEQGDSAMYLCASSPGDTNTGELFFGEGSRLTVL.

Only one count was recorded for this clonotype. Since a much larger clone is just one base distant, this may be a read error. This sequence joins TRBV4-1 and TRBJ1-4, with a tentative D call TRBD1 (5 bases). The germline CDR1 and CDR2 sequences are MGHRA and YSYEKL. CDR3 length equals 17 residues. Trimming cost V 1 base and J 4 bases, with 16 bases left between them. CDR3 sequence: CASSQGWGRQGNEKLFF. The CDR3 coding sequence is TGCGCCAGCAGCCAAGGTTGGGGGAGGCAGGGTAATGAAAAACTGTTTTTT.

On this clonotype itself: A junction boundary mismatches the germline segment, possibly from a read error. V usage is TRBV7-9 and J usage is TRBJ2-2; D possibly corresponds to TRBD1 (6 bases). Germline-derived CDR1 and CDR2 are SEHNR and FQNEAQ (reference sequence). The CDR3 extends over 15 amino acids. The CDR3 region is CASSSGTRNTGELLF. CDR3 DNA sequence: TGTGCCAGCAGTTCCGGGACAAGGAACACCGGGGAGCTGCTTTTT. The full variable domain, completed using reference TRBV7-9 and TRBJ2-2, is DTGVSQNPRHKITKRGQNVTFRCDPISEHNRLYWYRQTLGQGPEFLTYFQNEAQLEKSRLLSDRFSAERPKGSFSTLEIQRTEQGDSAMYLCASSSGTRNTGELLFGEGSRLTVL.

The chain has TRBV5-1 and TRBJ1-3; a possible D gene is TRBD1 (5 bases). The CDR3 consists of 15 residues. V was clipped by 0 bases and J by 2 bases, with 9 bases between them. Germline CDR1 and CDR2: SGHRS and YFSETQ. The CDR3 DNA follows: TGCGCCAGCAGCTTGGTAGGGGCGGCTGGAAACACCATATATTTT. This encodes CASSLVGAAGNTIYF.